This TCR beta chain stems from a study of blood T cell repertoires in COVID-19 (dated by TCRdb to 2020 to 2021). About the investigation overall: Samples covering the acute and convalescent phases of COVID-19 were provided by collaborators in the United States, Italy and Spain. The material from the prospective study consisted of cDNA or gDNA derived from T cells, B-cell-depleted T cells, or PBMCs. The dataset comprised deeply sampled blood TCRbeta repertoires from subjects exposed to, actively infected with, or recovered from COVID-19. The repertoires were made available in a free public database intended to serve as a resource for research on the immune response to SARS-CoV-2. Samples came from the ongoing ImmuneRACE study (first 160 participants) plus 1,254 subjects from 6 global collaborators. Nearly every sample came with metadata listing a de-identified subject ID, COVID-19 status, age in years and sex. HLA class I and class II types, where available, came from metadata supplied by the sample provider rather than from assay-based typing.

Concerning this clone: It has no known antigen specificity. No base-level quality is on record; no much larger clone is a single base apart.

General findings and caveats noted by the study authors: The amount of clinical and demographic metadata varied by source and participant and was provided uncurated.

Taken from cysteine to phenylalanine, the CDR3 has 16 residues. The CDR3 DNA has 48 bases and is translated from base 1. The germline V gene (reference sequence) provides CDR1 SGHNT and CDR2 YYREEE. Unmatched junction bases come to 1, with V trimmed by 0 bases and J by 0 bases. A second Seattle source provided samples from volunteer blood donors who had recovered from COVID-19. The collaborating institutions used their own protocols to collect whole blood in K2EDTA tubes. For TCRbeta analysis, collaborator samples were shipped as frozen whole blood, as isolated PBMCs, or as DNA extracted from either sample type. The immunoSEQ Assay, a bias-controlled multiplex PCR, was used to amplify TCRbeta CDR3 regions from genomic DNA. The published analysis was carried out like this. Within the assay, amplification of reference gene primers was used to estimate how many nucleated cells each sample contained. Sequence reads were collapsed and filtered to measure the absolute abundance of every unique TCRbeta CDR3 rearrangement. For each sample, productive Simpson clonality was calculated by taking the square root of Simpson's diversity index across productive rearrangements. TCRdb limited this immuneACCESS table to in-frame rearrangements with V and J called. A share of clones is missing; checked studies link under half to unresolved V genes, and the rest is unexplained. That table gives V, J and clone size, and the DNA gave D and trimming. Counted in this sample were some 230,000 clones; roughly 85% of them appeared once. The leading ten clones occupy around 2.2% of the sample.

Input material: peripheral blood. This sequence originates from a man aged 25 to 40 who had recovered from COVID-19. The chain couples TRBV5-4 to TRBJ2-1; TRBD2 matches 9 bases in the middle. This receptor has the CDR3 CASSLAAGGSYNEQFF. In nucleotides, the sequence is TGTGCCAGCAGCTTGGCAGCGGGGGGCTCCTACAATGAGCAGTTCTTC.